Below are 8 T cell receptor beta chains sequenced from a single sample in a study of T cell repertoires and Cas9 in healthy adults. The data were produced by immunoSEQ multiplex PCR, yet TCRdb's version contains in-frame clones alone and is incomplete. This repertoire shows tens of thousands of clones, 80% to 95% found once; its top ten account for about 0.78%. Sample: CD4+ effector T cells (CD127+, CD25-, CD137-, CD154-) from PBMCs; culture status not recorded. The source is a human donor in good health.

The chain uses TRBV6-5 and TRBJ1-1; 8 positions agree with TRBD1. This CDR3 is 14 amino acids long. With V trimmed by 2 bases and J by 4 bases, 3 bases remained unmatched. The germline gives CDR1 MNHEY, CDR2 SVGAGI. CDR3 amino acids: CASSYQDRVTEAFF. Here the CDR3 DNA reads TGTGCCAGCAGTTACCAGGACAGGGTCACTGAAGCTTTCTTT.

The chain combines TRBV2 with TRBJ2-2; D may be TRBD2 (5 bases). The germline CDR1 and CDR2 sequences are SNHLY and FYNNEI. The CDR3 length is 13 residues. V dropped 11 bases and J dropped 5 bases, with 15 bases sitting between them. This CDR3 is CASAAVGTGELFF. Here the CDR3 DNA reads TGTGCCTCAGCGGCGGTAGGGACCGGGGAGCTGTTTTTT.

CDR3 DNA: TGTGCCAGCAGCTCCGAGTGGGAGCTGTTTTTT. It translates to CASSSEWELFF. The chain couples TRBV7-6 to TRBJ2-2, with unresolved D. This CDR3 is 11 amino acids long. The germline V and J ends were trimmed by 4 bases and 9 bases, with 6 bases remaining between them. Germline V gene lookup returns CDR1 SGHVS and CDR2 FNYEAQ.

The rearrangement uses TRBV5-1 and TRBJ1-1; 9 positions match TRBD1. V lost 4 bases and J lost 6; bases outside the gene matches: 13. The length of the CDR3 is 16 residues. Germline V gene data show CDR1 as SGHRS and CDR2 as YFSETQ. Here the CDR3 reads CASSADGTGFYAEAFF. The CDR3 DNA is TGCGCCAGCAGCGCCGACGGGACAGGGTTTTACGCTGAAGCTTTCTTT.

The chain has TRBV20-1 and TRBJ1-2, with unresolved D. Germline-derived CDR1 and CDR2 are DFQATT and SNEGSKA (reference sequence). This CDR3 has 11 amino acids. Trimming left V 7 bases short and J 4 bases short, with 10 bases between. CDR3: CSERAVYGYTF. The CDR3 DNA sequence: TGCAGTGAGAGGGCAGTCTATGGCTACACCTTC.

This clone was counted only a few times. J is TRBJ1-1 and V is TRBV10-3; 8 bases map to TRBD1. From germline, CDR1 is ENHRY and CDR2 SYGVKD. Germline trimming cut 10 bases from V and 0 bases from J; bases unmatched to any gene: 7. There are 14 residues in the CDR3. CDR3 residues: CATGTGTMNTEAFF. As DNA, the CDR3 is TGTGCCACAGGGACAGGTACAATGAACACTGAAGCTTTCTTT.

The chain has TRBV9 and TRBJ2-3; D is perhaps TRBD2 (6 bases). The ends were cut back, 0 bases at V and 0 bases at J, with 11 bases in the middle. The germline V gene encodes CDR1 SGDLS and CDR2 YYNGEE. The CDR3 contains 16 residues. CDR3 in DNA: TGTGCCAGCAGCGTAGACCTAGCGCCTAGCACAGATACGCAGTATTTT. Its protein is CASSVDLAPSTDTQYF.

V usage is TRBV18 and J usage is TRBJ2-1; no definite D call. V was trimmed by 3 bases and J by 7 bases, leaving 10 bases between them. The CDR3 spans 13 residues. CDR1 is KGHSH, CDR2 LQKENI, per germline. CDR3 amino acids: CASSPARDNEQFF. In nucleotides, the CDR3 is TGTGCCAGCTCACCGGCCCGCGATAATGAGCAGTTCTTC.